This paragraph covers one TCR beta chain sequence. This receptor's antigen is unknown. Per-base quality was not reported, and no clone a single base away is much larger than it. The data derive from a study of cytomegalovirus exposure and HLA in healthy donors (dated by TCRdb to about 2017). In terms of the full investigation: An earlier analysis of roughly 570 of the donors reported about 280 Gb of sequence data and around 120 million unique TCR beta sequences obtained from some 170 million T cells. Roughly 300 gigabases of sequencing data and 80 million or so unique TCR sequences were included in an early release covering roughly 600 HLA-typed donors. Of the roughly 410 genotyped donors, 81% were placed in the genetic ancestry cluster associated with self-reported Caucasian donors. The study aimed to test whether signatures of past pathogen exposure could be identified by cataloging public T cell receptors. The study used immunosequencing to profile the T cell repertoires of 670 or so subjects and linked those repertoires to cytomegalovirus serostatus. In addition to the first cohort of 666 subjects, a separate validation cohort of around 110 different subjects was used. To predict cytomegalovirus infection status, the study combined high-throughput TCR immunosequencing, statistical association of individual TCRs with disease status, and machine learning. To study patterns of TCR occurrence, a later analysis re-analyzed previously published TCR beta repertoires from 600 to 750 donors and added high-resolution HLA genotyping. The later analysis used no new phenotypic data to find candidate immune exposures, relying instead on TCR beta sequences and their occurrence across donors. An earlier analysis of some 600 of the donors applied high-throughput TCR beta sequencing to assess whether each TCR beta V gene segment acted as functional or pseudogenic. Donor age, sex, ethnicity and CMV serostatus were compiled together with the repertoire data. In a later genetic analysis, genome-wide SNP genotypes for 398 of the 666 donors were used, and that subset was treated as a discovery cohort. Every repertoire in the discovery cohort had been generated on one and the same sequencing platform. Both class I and class II loci were covered by HLA typing, at four-digit resolution. The number of typed donors differed by locus: roughly 629-630 for A, B, C, DRB1 and DQB1; some 540 for DQA1; 606 for DPA1; and some 450 for DPB1. Because of strong linkage in the cohort, 5 or 6 DR-DQ haplotypes were treated as single units for association and clustering. Across 300 to 400 genotyped donors of the cohort, an average of roughly 200,000 unique TCR beta nucleotide sequences per donor were sequenced, and 15% to 20% of those sequences were non-productive. Overall results and qualifications from the work: According to a later genetic analysis, donors in an Asian-associated ancestry cluster had fewer N-insertions in productive TCRs than the roughly 700-donor mean. The earlier analysis of 587 of the donors excluded 15 to 20 rarely observed V segments, including chromosome 9 orphons, because counts were too low. The presence/absence analyses assumed that sequencing depth was roughly uniform across donors, and that assumption may not be true. A later analysis found that most CMV-associated TCR beta chains appeared HLA-restricted, with HLA associations seemingly driven largely by CMV exposure. In both the original and validation cohorts, the classifier was reported to diagnose cytomegalovirus status with high specificity and sensitivity. In a later analysis, 16,951 TCR beta sequences were associated with specific HLA alleles at a false discovery rate of 0.05. Several of the top co-occurrence clusters appeared to be linked to parvovirus B19, influenza, CMV and Epstein-Barr virus, according to a later analysis. In a later analysis, HLA-associated TCR beta chains were found to be more clonally expanded and to have lower generation probabilities than equally common non-associated chains. A later analysis found that TCR association rates varied across HLA loci, with DRB1 alleles showing the most associated TCRs and HLA-C alleles the fewest. In the study, approximately 160 TCR beta chains were listed as associated with cytomegalovirus. HLA typing was unavailable for some donors at each locus, so association tests used only the typed subset. An association between a missense DCLRE1C variant and V-gene and J-gene trimming of TCR beta chains was found in a later genetic analysis and replicated in an independent cohort. This cohort had only TCR beta chains sequenced, and the lack of alpha or paired-chain data limited which features could be detected. A further reported finding was that TCR beta sequences accurately predicted the HLA-A and HLA-B alleles for most subjects in the first cohort. Assigning TCR associations to individual alleles was difficult when HLA alleles, especially DR and DQ, strongly co-occurred. According to the authors, the approach could potentially be generalized to other disease states and immunological phenotypes. A group of highly shared sequence variants was considered likely to be a technical artifact of the sequencing pipeline. Three of the identified cytomegalovirus-associated TCR beta chains were confirmed in vitro to be specific for cytomegalovirus antigens. Most TCR sequences were seen in very few donors, while some public TCRs were found in many individuals. Linkage disequilibrium might explain the correlated functional status among segregating V segments, but an unknown experimental factor could not be ruled out. CMV serostatus was the only immune exposure information available for the cohort. In an earlier analysis of approximately 590 of the donors, most TCR beta V segments appeared in productive rearrangements about 90% or about 30% of the time, broadly matching IMGT annotations.

The cohort consisted of hundreds of healthy bone marrow donors. All cohort members were sampled while nominally healthy, although unrecorded immune exposures were likely present. The donor tested CMV seronegative, placing the donor among the 352 seronegative members of the cohort. A peripheral blood sample was provided by each donor, and peripheral blood mononuclear cells were used for TCR beta sequencing. Genomic DNA extraction from the blood cell samples was performed with the Qiagen DNeasy Blood Extraction Kit. Library method: the immunoSEQ multiplex PCR assay. For the multiplex PCR, a mixture combining 60 forward primers for TCR Vbeta segments and 13 reverse primers for TCR Jbeta segments was used. The CDR3 region of rearranged TCR beta genes was amplified from genomic DNA with a multiplex PCR assay. The amplified TCR beta libraries were sequenced on the Illumina HiSeq System as 87-base-pair reads. The original methods were these. Across the roughly 640 repertoires, a later analysis counted 78 million or so unique TCR beta chains, approximately 12 million of which were shared by at least two donors. A nearest-neighbor algorithm error-corrected the raw reads and collapsed the reads into unique sequences, merging closely related sequences to remove PCR and sequencing errors. Alignment of CDR3 sequences to IMGT reference sequences was used to assign V, D and J gene segments. For a sequence to be retained, a match of at least six nucleotides to both a V gene segment and a J gene segment was required. Rearrangements were classified as productive when the CDR3 lacked stop codons and remained in frame with V and J, and all other rearrangements were classified as non-productive. Following IMGT convention, CDR3 was defined as the stretch from the second conserved V-encoded cysteine up to the conserved J-encoded phenylalanine. The earlier analysis of some 600 of the donors excluded sequences that lacked an unambiguous match to a single V gene segment. In an earlier analysis of approximately 590 of the donors, a V segment was called functional when productive rearrangements were above 56.7%, and segregating when the standard deviation between donors exceeded 5%. A statistical classification framework was built for diagnosing cytomegalovirus status from the catalog of TCR beta chain sequences. In a later analysis, V and J genes were assigned by comparing TCR nucleotide sequences against IMGT/GENE-DB human TR gene sequences. The TCRdist pipeline was used in a later analysis to assign CDR3 sequences and most-parsimonious VDJ recombination scenarios. In a later analysis, each TCR beta chain was defined by its CDR3 amino acid sequence together with its V-gene family, and reads lacking a unique V-gene family were excluded. A later analysis removed several hundred highly shared, low-generation-probability nucleotide sequences to deal with suspected cross-contamination and a sequencing artifact. In a later analysis, a clonal expansion index was calculated for each public chain from normalized within-repertoire ranks of inferred template counts. A later analysis computed generation probabilities with a VDJ recombination model fitted to out-of-frame rearrangements, and checked the results against IGoR. In a later analysis, hypergeometric tests were used to score TCR-TCR, TCR-HLA and TCR-CMV co-occurrence, with a repertoire-size bias correction applied to TCR pairs. False discovery rates were estimated in a later analysis by permuting HLA or CMV assignments 20 times. In a later analysis, co-occurring TCRs were grouped with DBSCAN, and TCRdist sequence similarity was added when clustering was performed within HLA-allele-positive subsets. For co-occurrence clustering, repertoires with fewer than 30,000 or more than 120,000 public chains were excluded, along with four or five repertoires with anomalous nucleotide sharing. This is the immuneACCESS table as TCRdb keeps it, with only in-frame sequences that have V and J called. A part of the clones is gone; compared with another copy, unresolved V genes explain less than half, and the rest is unexplained. D and trimming come from the DNA, and the V and J calls and clone size come from that table. Recorded for this sample are about 130,000 clones; approximately 82% of them occurred a single time. Together, the top ten hold less than 3% of the sample.

The sequenced material came from PBMCs. This TCR derives from a man aged 50-60 years in good health and CMV-seronegative.

The CDR3 corresponds to CASSTGQTQETQYF. Here is the DNA: TGCGCCAGCAGCACGGGACAGACCCAAGAGACCCAGTACTTC. The rearrangement combines TRBV5-1 with TRBJ2-5; the junction holds 7 bases that match TRBD1. The CDR3, cysteine through phenylalanine, is 14 amino acids long. Only the CDR3 part of the read is kept: 42 bases, read in frame from the first base. The V end gives up 4 bases and the J end 1 base, leaving 4 bases in the junction not matched to a gene. CDR1 SGHRS and CDR2 YFSETQ were looked up in the germline V gene.